This T cell receptor (beta chain) originates from a study of cytomegalovirus exposure and HLA in healthy donors. PCR primers comprised 60 Vbeta and 13 Jbeta primers. Only in-frame clones appear in the TCRdb table, and some are missing; sequencing was by immunoSEQ multiplex PCR. The sample consists of more than 130,000 clones, 60% to 85% of them appearing once. About this clone: Antigen specificity is unknown.

Findings and limits, study-wide: A missense variant in DCLRE1C was later tied to TCR beta V- and J-gene trimming.

The TCR originated in a man between 40 and 49 years old in good health and CMV-seropositive. The specimen was PBMCs.

In DNA, the CDR3 is TGTGCCAGCAGCCCTACTAGCGGGATAGGTCTTCCCCCTGAGCAGTTCTTC. Translation gives CASSPTSGIGLPPEQFF. The chain recombines TRBV7-2 with TRBJ2-1, with 10 positions matching TRBD2. CDR3 length equals 17 residues. Trimming took 5 bases from V and 9 from J; bases not matched to a gene: 16. Germline V lookup: CDR1 SGHTA, CDR2 FQGNSA.